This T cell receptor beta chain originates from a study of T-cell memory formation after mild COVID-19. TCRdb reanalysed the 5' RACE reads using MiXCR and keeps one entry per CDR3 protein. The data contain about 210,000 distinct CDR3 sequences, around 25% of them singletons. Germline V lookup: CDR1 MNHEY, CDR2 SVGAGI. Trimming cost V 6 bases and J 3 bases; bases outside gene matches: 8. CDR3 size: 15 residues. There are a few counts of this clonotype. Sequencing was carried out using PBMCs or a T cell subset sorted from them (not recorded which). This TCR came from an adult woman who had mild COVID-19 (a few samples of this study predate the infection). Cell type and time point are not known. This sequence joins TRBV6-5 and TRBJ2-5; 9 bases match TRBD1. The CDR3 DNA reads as TGTGCCAGCAGGGCCGCCGGGACAGGGAAAGAGACCCAGTACTTC. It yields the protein CASRAAGTGKETQYF.